Each of the 29 T cell receptor beta chains below was sequenced from the same sample in a study of shared clonotypes between healthy human individuals. Clones were read by immunoSEQ multiplex PCR, and TCRdb kept only the in-frame ones, dropping some. The profile shows millions of clones, approximately 95% of them singletons. Sequenced material: naive CD4+ T cells from PBMCs. Regarding subset: CD45RA+ positively selected. Source of these receptors: a young man in good health. Some clones in this sample may be carry-over from other donors' samples.

A word on this clone: Additional DNA sequences in this sample encode the identical CDR3. J is TRBJ2-2 and V is TRBV9, with D unresolved. Trimming took off 3 bases at V and 0 bases at J, with 6 bases between the two ends. Germline V gene data show CDR1 as SGDLS and CDR2 as YYNGEE. The CDR3 sequence is 14 residues long. The DNA for the CDR3 is TGTGCCAGCAGCGCCCGGACGAACACCGGGGAGCTGTTTTTT. Protein: CASSARTNTGELFF.

The chain uses TRBV7-9 and TRBJ2-2; TRBD2 agrees at 7 bases. The ends lost 5 bases at V and 4 bases at J; junction bases unmatched: 7. CDR3 length: 15 amino acids. CDR1 is SEHNR and CDR2 is FQNEAQ in the germline V gene (reference sequence). The CDR3 is CASSHGTTVTGELFF. CDR3 in DNA: TGTGCCAGCAGCCATGGGACTACTGTCACCGGGGAGCTGTTTTTT.

The CDR3 sequence is CASSEARSYEQYF. The CDR3 DNA reads TGTGCCAGCAGTGAAGCGCGGTCCTACGAGCAGTACTTC. The V gene is TRBV6-1, the J gene TRBJ2-7, with D unresolved. Per germline, CDR1 MNHNS and CDR2 SASEGT. The V gene lost 0 bases and the J gene lost 1 base, with 4 bases spanning the gap. CDR3 length equals 13 residues.

J is TRBJ2-2 and V is TRBV18; D may be TRBD1 (5 bases). Trimming stripped 3 bases from V and 5 bases from J, with 16 bases between. Germline-derived CDR1 and CDR2 are KGHSH and LQKENI. The CDR3 covers 16 residues. The CDR3 DNA reads as TGTGCCAGCTCACCTGATTTGTCAGGGATTACCGGGGAGCTGTTTTTT. This translates into CASSPDLSGITGELFF. Using reference TRBV18 and TRBJ2-2 for the parts outside the CDR3, the full variable domain is NAGVMQNPRHLVRRRGQEARLRCSPMKGHSHVYWYRQLPEEGLKFMVYLQKENIIDESGMPKERFSAEFPKEGPSILRIQQVVRGDSAAYFCASSPDLSGITGELFFGEGSRLTVL.

The chain combines TRBV2 with TRBJ2-5, with 7 bases that match TRBD2. CDR3 length: 14 amino acids. Trimming at V came to 3 bases and at J to 4 bases, leaving 5 bases not matched to a gene. Germline V gene sequence: CDR1 SNHLY, CDR2 FYNNEI. The CDR3: CASSDGRVRETQYF. CDR3 DNA sequence: TGTGCCAGCAGTGATGGGAGGGTAAGAGAGACCCAGTACTTC.

A remark on this clone: The sample holds other DNA sequences that translate to the same CDR3. The chain is built from TRBV28 and TRBJ2-7; D call uncertain. The V and J ends lost 5 bases and 5 bases respectively, with 7 bases between them. The CDR3 is 11 amino acids. Germline loops: CDR1 MDHEN, CDR2 SYDVKM. The CDR3 DNA reads TGTGCCAGCAGTCTTCGGGACGAGCAGTACTTC. Translating it yields CASSLRDEQYF.

The chain links TRBV14 to TRBJ2-2, with D possibly matching TRBD1 (6 bases). The V gene's germline CDR1 is SGHDN and CDR2 FVKESK. Trimming stripped 4 bases from V and 5 bases from J, with 14 bases between. The CDR3 length is 15 residues. The CDR3 nucleotides read TGTGCCAGCAGCCTGCGCTCACAGGGTACCGGGGAGCTGTTTTTT. Its protein product is CASSLRSQGTGELFF.

V and J are TRBV27 and TRBJ2-7, with a possible D match to TRBD2 (7 bases). Germline assignment: CDR1 MNHEY and CDR2 SMNVEV (reference sequence). V gave up 2 bases and J gave up 4 bases, with 18 bases separating them. This CDR3 region has 16 residues. CDR3 loop: CASSLRGGGRGYEQYF. DNA for the CDR3: TGTGCCAGCAGTTTACGGGGAGGGGGACGGGGATACGAGCAGTACTTC.

In its sample, this clone was seen once. This CDR3 reads CATSTRPTSGRETQYF. The CDR3 bases are TGTGCCACCAGCACCCGACCGACTAGCGGGAGAGAGACCCAGTACTTC. The chain is built from TRBV15 and TRBJ2-5; TRBD2 matches 12 bases. Germline lookup yields CDR1 LNHNV and CDR2 YYDKDF (reference sequence). CDR3 length: 16 residues. With V trimmed by 4 bases and J by 4 bases, 7 bases remained unmatched.

A word on this clone: This CDR3 is also generated by other DNA sequences in the sample. This chain uses TRBV19 with TRBJ1-2; tentatively, D is TRBD1 (6 bases). V was shortened by 3 bases and J by 4 bases, with 9 bases between the two germline ends. The CDR3 consists of 13 residues. The germline CDR1 and CDR2 sequences are LNHDA and SQIVND (reference sequence). The CDR3 reads CASSIQGSYGYTF. CDR3 sequence (DNA): TGTGCCAGTAGTATCCAGGGGTCCTATGGCTACACCTTC.

The chain uses TRBV6-1 and TRBJ2-7; D call uncertain. The CDR3 consists of 14 residues. Germline V gene data show CDR1 as MNHNS and CDR2 as SASEGT. V was pared by 2 bases and J by 2 bases, with 10 bases between. The CDR3 coding sequence is TGTGCCAGCAGTGAATACGGTTTAACCTACGAGCAGTACTTC. Translation: CASSEYGLTYEQYF.

The chain uses TRBV10-3 and TRBJ2-7, with TRBD1 identical over 7 bases. Germline values: CDR1 ENHRY, CDR2 SYGVKD. V dropped 6 bases and J dropped 1; count of bases not matched to a gene: 6. The CDR3 totals 14 residues. The CDR3 protein is CAIRAGTESYEQYF. The CDR3 nucleotides read TGTGCCATCAGAGCCGGGACAGAGTCCTACGAGCAGTACTTC.

This chain joins TRBV30 and TRBJ2-7; 8 positions match TRBD1. CDR1 is GTSNPN and CDR2 is SVGIG in the germline V gene (reference sequence). Germline trimming cut 4 bases from V and 3 bases from J; bases unmatched to any gene: 8. The CDR3 is 14 residues long. The CDR3 is CAWNRQGWDYEQYF. The CDR3 DNA reads as TGTGCCTGGAATCGACAGGGGTGGGACTACGAGCAGTACTTC.

V and J are TRBV7-9 and TRBJ2-5; D tentatively fits TRBD1 or TRBD2 (5 bases each). Germline V lookup: CDR1 SEHNR, CDR2 FQNEAQ (reference sequence). The CDR3 covers 17 residues. Between the trimmed V and J ends, which lost 5 bases and 2 bases, there was a span of 21 bases. The CDR3 DNA sequence: TGTGCCAGCAGCGGAAAGGGACCGCTACTGCCTCAAGAGACCCAGTACTTC. The encoded protein is CASSGKGPLLPQETQYF.

With respect to this clone: Other DNA sequences from this sample encode an identical CDR3 as well. V gene TRBV9 combines with J gene TRBJ1-2, with 10 bases lining up with TRBD1. The germline CDR1 and CDR2 sequences are SGDLS and YYNGEE. Trimming cost V 2 bases and J 5 bases; bases outside gene matches: 3. The CDR3 covers 14 residues. The CDR3 is CASSVGQGNYGYTF. In DNA form, the CDR3 reads TGTGCCAGCAGCGTGGGACAGGGGAATTATGGCTACACCTTC.

The V and J genes are TRBV6-5 and TRBJ2-7; 9 bases fit TRBD1. Trimming removed 8 bases from V and 4 bases from J; junction bases left unmatched: 6. Germline V gene lookup returns CDR1 MNHEY and CDR2 SVGAGI. The CDR3 is 13 residues long. The CDR3 bases are TGTGCCAGCGCGAGACAGGGGGTGTACGAGCAGTACTTC. Protein: CASARQGVYEQYF.

The chain is built from TRBV11-2 and TRBJ2-7; 9 bases map to TRBD2. Germline V CDR1 and CDR2: SGHAT, FQNNGV. The CDR3 is 15 residues long. V was pared by 5 bases and J by 0 bases, with 5 bases of the junction left unmatched. CDR3 DNA sequence: TGTGCCAGCAGCGTACTAGCGGGCGACTCCTACGAGCAGTACTTC. Translating it yields CASSVLAGDSYEQYF.

The chain recombines TRBV28 with TRBJ2-5, with TRBD1 matching over 9 bases. The CDR3 covers 16 residues. With 6 bases clipped from V and 4 bases from J, the junction kept 12 bases outside the gene matches. Per germline, CDR1 MDHEN and CDR2 SYDVKM. CDR3 bases: TGTGCCAGCAGAACCGGGACAGGGACCGGGGGAGAGACCCAGTACTTC. Encoded protein: CASRTGTGTGGETQYF.

The rearrangement joins TRBV4-1 to TRBJ2-7, with D perhaps matching TRBD1 or TRBD2 (5 bases each). Germline V CDR1 and CDR2: MGHRA, YSYEKL. Trimming stripped 2 bases from V and 4 bases from J, with 18 bases between. CDR3 length equals 16 residues. For the CDR3, the DNA is TGCGCCAGCAGCCAATTCCTGGGGGTCTCGGTATACGAGCAGTACTTC. As protein: CASSQFLGVSVYEQYF.

CDR3 sequence (DNA): TGTGCCAGCAGCCCCGGGGTCCCTGGAAACACCATATATTTT. It encodes CASSPGVPGNTIYF. The chain combines TRBV6-5 with TRBJ1-3, with D unclear. This CDR3 spans 14 amino acids. CDR1 and CDR2 (germline): MNHEY, SVGAGI. The V and J ends lost 6 bases and 2 bases respectively, with 11 bases between them.

As for this clone: Different DNA sequences within this sample yield the same CDR3. V usage is TRBV25-1 and J usage is TRBJ2-5; possible D gene TRBD1, 5 bases. The ends were cut back, 7 bases at V and 4 bases at J, with 13 bases in the middle. Germline V gene data show CDR1 as MGHDK and CDR2 as SYGVNS. The length of the CDR3 is 13 residues. CDR3 region: CASTRGARETQYF. CDR3 DNA: TGTGCCAGCACCCGTGGGGCACGAGAGACCCAGTACTTC.

This chain connects TRBV19 to TRBJ2-3; 10 nucleotides line up with TRBD2. Germline values: CDR1 LNHDA, CDR2 SQIVND (reference sequence). The CDR3 contains 16 residues. V lost 8 bases, J lost 0 bases, and 8 bases stayed unmatched. The CDR3 protein is CASGQRGGSSTDTQYF. Written as DNA, the CDR3 is TGTGCCAGTGGACAGCGGGGGGGTTCTAGCACAGATACGCAGTATTTT.

This rearrangement joins TRBV28 to TRBJ1-4; the D gene is possibly TRBD1 (5 bases). The V end lost 0 bases, the J end lost 8 bases, and 13 bases lay between the germline ends. The CDR3 is 15 amino acids. CDR1 and CDR2 (germline): MDHEN, SYDVKM. Written as DNA, the CDR3 is TGTGCCAGCAGTTTATGGGGAGAAGGGACCGAAAAACTGTTTTTT. Protein product: CASSLWGEGTEKLFF.

The CDR3, as DNA: TGCGCCAGCAGCTCCTTTTTAGCGGGAGTGAACGGGGAGCTGTTTTTT. Residues: CASSSFLAGVNGELFF. The chain uses TRBV5-1 and TRBJ2-2; 9 bases align to TRBD2. The V segment lost 3 bases and the J segment 7 bases; nucleotides outside the gene matches: 10. Germline-derived CDR1 and CDR2 are SGHRS and YFSETQ. This CDR3 is 16 amino acids long.

The V gene is TRBV7-9, the J gene TRBJ2-1, with D possibly matching TRBD2 (6 bases). Germline V gives CDR1 SEHNR, CDR2 FQNEAQ (reference sequence). The CDR3 totals 16 residues. Trimming shortened V by 3 bases and J by 4 bases, and 16 bases separated the two germline ends. As DNA, the CDR3 is TGTGCCAGCAGCTTGTCAGGAGGGGTCCAATACAATGAGCAGTTCTTC. The encoded protein is CASSLSGGVQYNEQFF.

The V and J genes are TRBV7-2 and TRBJ2-7; D is unclear. The CDR3 is made up of 14 amino acids. Germline loops: CDR1 SGHTA, CDR2 FQGNSA. With 5 bases removed from V and 2 bases from J, the gap between germline ends came to 13 bases. The CDR3 is CASSGRLQTYEQYF. DNA for the CDR3: TGTGCCAGCAGCGGCCGTTTGCAGACCTACGAGCAGTACTTC.

V and J are TRBV28 and TRBJ1-4, with D unresolved. V lost 2 bases and J lost 7, with 17 bases in between. The CDR3 spans 16 residues. CDR1 is MDHEN and CDR2 is SYDVKM in the germline V gene. Here the CDR3 reads CASSLRESDGIEKLFF. DNA of the CDR3: TGTGCCAGCAGTTTACGGGAAAGTGACGGGATTGAAAAACTGTTTTTT. Variable domain in full (rest from reference TRBV28 and TRBJ1-4): DVKVTQSSRYLVKRTGEKVFLECVQDMDHENMFWYRQDPGLGLRLIYFSYDVKMKEKGDIPEGYSVSREKKERFSLILESASTNQTSMYLCASSLRESDGIEKLFFGSGTQLSVL.

This sequence joins TRBV7-3 and TRBJ2-1, with 8 bases identical to TRBD1. The CDR3 runs 16 residues. Trimming at V came to 0 bases and at J to 2 bases, leaving 3 bases not matched to a gene. CDR1 SGHTA and CDR2 FQGTGA come from the germline V gene. CDR3 sequence: CASSLTRTGTYNEQFF. As DNA, the CDR3 is TGTGCCAGCAGCTTAACTAGGACAGGGACCTACAATGAGCAGTTCTTC.

The chain combines TRBV6-1 with TRBJ2-1, with 10 bases aligning to TRBD2. V was clipped by 7 bases and J by 10 bases; unmatched bases: 13. In germline, CDR1 is MNHNS, CDR2 SASEGT. The CDR3 covers 15 residues. The CDR3 is CASTSQGLARGEQFF. The CDR3 DNA reads as TGTGCCAGCACCTCCCAGGGACTAGCGCGTGGAGAGCAGTTCTTC.